This paragraph covers one T cell receptor (beta chain) sequence. Its antigen remains unidentified. RNA was extracted from bulk tissue without any cell sorting. Newly diagnosed lung cancer patients had thoracic surgery in China, August–late 2014, without prior chemotherapy. The CDR3 is made up of 15 amino acids. Per germline, CDR1 SQVTM and CDR2 ANQGSEA. V lost 0 bases and J lost 4, with 14 bases in between. This sample was taken from a study of tumor and adjacent non-tumor tissue in lung cancer. A modified ARM-PCR protocol with three rounds of nested PCR amplified TCRbeta. Via MiXCR, TCRdb re-called the multiplex PCR reads, giving one row per CDR3 protein. The table includes 120,000 or so distinct CDR3 sequences, 84% detected once. Study-level points and caveats: In normal lung, the top 100 clones were significantly more dominant than in tumor. TCR diversity was significantly greater in tumor than normal lung tissue.

This rearrangement joins TRBV29-1 to TRBJ2-3; D is possibly TRBD2 (6 bases). Sequencing was performed on lung tumor tissue. This clonotype was obtained from a man between 65 and 80 years old with non-small cell lung cancer. CDR3 sequence: CSVEDAGSEADTQYF. The CDR3 nucleotides are TGCAGCGTTGAAGATGCGGGATCCGAGGCAGATACGCAGTATTTT.